This T cell receptor beta chain was captured by sequencing in a study of shared clonotypes between healthy human individuals. This clone was counted between two and nine times. CDR3 length equals 16 residues. The germline CDR1 and CDR2 sequences are SGHDT and YYEEEE. V was clipped by 0 bases and J by 2 bases, with 15 bases between them. TCRdb keeps only in-frame clones here, not all; method: immunoSEQ multiplex PCR. Here the sample spans over a million clones, 75% being singletons. The sample comprised memory CD4+ T cells sorted from blood. Subset reported: CD45RA-negative fraction. The gene calls are TRBV5-6 and TRBJ2-7; D might be TRBD2 (5 bases). This clonotype originated in a man between 18 and 35 years old in good health. The DNA of the CDR3 is TGTGCCAGCAGCTTGGTTCCGGACTCAAAAGCCTACGAGCAGTACTTC. Translation gives CASSLVPDSKAYEQYF.